This T cell receptor beta chain was retrieved from a study of identical twins' blood T cells. Study as a whole: Some 50 million reads covered about 6 alpha-chain and about 6 beta-chain libraries.

With regard to this clonotype: One junction end disagrees with the germline gene, perhaps due to a read error.

In the original analysis: Clonotypes per individual ranged from about 85,000 to nearly 500,000. TCRdb analysed the 5' RACE reads with MiXCR anew, one entry per CDR3 protein. What appears here as the V and J calls and clone size reflects TCRdb's work, not the paper's. The sample includes 350,000 to 400,000 distinct CDR3 sequences, about 28% of them seen just once. CDR1 DFQATT and CDR2 SNEGSKA come from the germline V gene (reference sequence). The length of the CDR3 is 18 residues. The three twin pairs were reared together, likely meeting the same infections. Sequenced material: PBMCs. The sequence derives from a woman aged 18-49 years in good health. The J gene is TRBJ2-3, the V gene TRBV20-1, with TRBD2 matching over 8 bases. This chain's CDR3 is CSARGGGRREVLTDTHYF. DNA for the CDR3: TGCAGTGCTAGAGGGGGGGGAAGGCGGGAGGTTTTAACAGATACGCACTATTTT.